Shown below are 3 T cell receptor beta chains from a single sample sequenced in a study of OX40 agonist ivuxolimab in advanced cancers. Sequenced by immunoSEQ multiplex PCR; TCRdb stores in-frame clones only, minus some. This repertoire shows some 52,000 clones, roughly 83% found once; its top ten account for about an eighth. Material: CD4+ or CD8+ T cells sorted from blood, obtained in a trial of the OX40 agonist ivuxolimab. The source is an adult with an advanced solid tumor such as melanoma, head and neck, liver or kidney cancer.

The chain couples TRBV15 to TRBJ1-3; D gene ambiguous. Per the germline V gene, CDR1 is LNHNV and CDR2 is YYDKDF (reference sequence). This CDR3 has 17 amino acids. V was pared by 2 bases and J by 7 bases, with 21 bases between. The CDR3 coding sequence is TGTGCCACCAGCAGAAAAGAGACATCTTACCCCGGCAACACCATATATTTT. Its translation: CATSRKETSYPGNTIYF.

The gene calls are TRBV5-1 and TRBJ1-5, with a weak D call TRBD1 (6 bases). The CDR3 has 16 residues. Germline V CDR1 and CDR2: SGHRS, YFSETQ. The V and J ends lost 0 bases and 1 base respectively, with 11 bases between them. Here the CDR3 reads CASSLGSRGSNQPQHF. For the CDR3, the DNA is TGCGCCAGCAGCTTGGGGTCCAGGGGAAGCAATCAGCCCCAGCATTTT. Based on the CDR3 plus reference TRBV5-1 and TRBJ1-5, the full variable domain is KAGVTQTPRYLIKTRGQQVTLSCSPISGHRSVSWYQQTPGQGLQFLFEYFSETQRNKGNFPGRFSGRQFSNSRSEMNVSTLELGDSALYLCASSLGSRGSNQPQHFGDGTRLSIL.

The chain links TRBV18 to TRBJ2-5, with 8 bases fitting TRBD1. The germline V gene has CDR1 KGHSH and CDR2 LQKENI. The CDR3 loop spans 16 amino acids. V gave up 0 bases and J gave up 5 bases; unmatched junction bases: 8. CDR3 nucleotides: TGTGCCAGCTCACCACCGGTCAGGGGGCGCTTGGAGACCCAGTACTTC. As protein: CASSPPVRGRLETQYF.